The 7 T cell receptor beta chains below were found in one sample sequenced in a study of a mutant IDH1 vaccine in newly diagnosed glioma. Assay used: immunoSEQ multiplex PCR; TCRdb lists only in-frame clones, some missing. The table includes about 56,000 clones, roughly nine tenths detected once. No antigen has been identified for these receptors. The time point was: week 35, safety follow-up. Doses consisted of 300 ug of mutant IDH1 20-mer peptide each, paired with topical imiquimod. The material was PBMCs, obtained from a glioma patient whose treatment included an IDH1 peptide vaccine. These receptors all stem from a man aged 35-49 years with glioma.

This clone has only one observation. The CDR3 DNA is TGTGCCAGCAGCACCGGACAGGGCTACCCAAACACCGGGGAGCTGTTTTTT. As protein: CASSTGQGYPNTGELFF. The chain links TRBV5-4 to TRBJ2-2; 8 positions agree with TRBD1. V was pared by 4 bases and J by 2 bases, with 10 bases of the junction left unmatched. The germline V gene encodes CDR1 SGHNT and CDR2 YYREEE (reference sequence). CDR3 size: 17 residues.

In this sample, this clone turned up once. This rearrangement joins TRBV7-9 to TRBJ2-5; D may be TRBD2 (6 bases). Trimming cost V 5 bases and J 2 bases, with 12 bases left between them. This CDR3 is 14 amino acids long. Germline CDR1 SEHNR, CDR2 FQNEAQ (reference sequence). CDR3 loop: CASSGGGPQETQYF. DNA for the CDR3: TGTGCCAGCAGCGGTGGAGGGCCGCAAGAGACCCAGTACTTC.

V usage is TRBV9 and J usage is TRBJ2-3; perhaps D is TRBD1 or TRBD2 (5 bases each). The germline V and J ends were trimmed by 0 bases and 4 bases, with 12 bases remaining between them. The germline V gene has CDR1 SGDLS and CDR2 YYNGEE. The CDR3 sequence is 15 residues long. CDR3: CASSVAGGVPDTQYF. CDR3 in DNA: TGTGCCAGCAGCGTAGCTGGGGGAGTTCCAGATACGCAGTATTTT.

The CDR3 is CASSSLRGRGGDEQFF. CDR3 DNA: TGTGCCAGCAGCTCCCTTCGGGGCCGAGGGGGTGATGAGCAGTTCTTC. The chain employs TRBV7-2 and TRBJ2-1; D perhaps matches TRBD1 (6 bases). Germline V gene sequence: CDR1 SGHTA, CDR2 FQGNSA. This CDR3 has 16 amino acids. V lost 4 bases and J lost 8, with 21 bases in between.

The CDR3 nucleotides read TGTGCCAGCAGCTTGCGCCTAGCGGGAAACGAGCAGTACTTC. This translates into CASSLRLAGNEQYF. J is TRBJ2-7 and V is TRBV5-4; 9 positions match TRBD2. With 1 base clipped from V and 5 bases from J, the junction kept 4 bases outside the gene matches. Germline CDR1 reads SGHNT; CDR2 reads YYREEE (reference sequence). This CDR3 contains 14 residues.

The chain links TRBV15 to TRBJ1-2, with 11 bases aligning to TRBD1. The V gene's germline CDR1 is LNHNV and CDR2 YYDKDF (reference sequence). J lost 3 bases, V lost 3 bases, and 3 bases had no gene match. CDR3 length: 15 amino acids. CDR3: CATSRGDRGDYGYTF. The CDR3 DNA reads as TGTGCCACCAGCAGGGGGGACAGGGGGGACTATGGCTACACCTTC.

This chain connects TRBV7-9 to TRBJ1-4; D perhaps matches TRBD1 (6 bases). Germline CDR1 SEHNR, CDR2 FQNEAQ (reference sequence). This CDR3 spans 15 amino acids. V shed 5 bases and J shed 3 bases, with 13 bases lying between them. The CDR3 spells CASSLGGGSNEKLFF. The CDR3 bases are TGTGCCAGCAGCCTAGGTGGGGGCTCTAATGAAAAACTGTTTTTT.